These 24 T cell receptor beta chains came from one sample sequenced in a study of cytomegalovirus exposure and HLA in healthy donors. Use of 60 Vbeta and 13 Jbeta primers characterized the PCR. Clones were sequenced by immunoSEQ multiplex PCR, and TCRdb holds only the in-frame ones, with some missing. The data show roughly 140,000 clones, over 60% seen once. Material: PBMCs. These receptors came from a middle-aged woman in good health and CMV-seronegative.

In this sample, this clone turned up a few times. The CDR3 bases are TGTGCCAGCAACCCGGGACAGGGGCCCTCCGGGGAGCTGTTTTTT. As protein: CASNPGQGPSGELFF. The rearrangement links TRBV14 to TRBJ2-2; 10 bases fit TRBD1. The junction had 8 bases not matched to a gene; V was cut back by 7 bases and J by 6 bases. CDR1 and CDR2 from the germline V gene are SGHDN and FVKESK. This CDR3 spans 15 amino acids.

The chain couples TRBV7-9 to TRBJ2-1, with 13 bases fitting TRBD2. The CDR3 runs 16 residues. In germline, CDR1 is SEHNR, CDR2 FQNEAQ (reference sequence). Germline trimming cut 5 bases from V and 9 bases from J; bases unmatched to any gene: 10. CDR3 loop: CASSQPGLAGSGEQFF. As DNA, the CDR3 is TGTGCCAGCAGCCAACCGGGACTAGCGGGATCGGGTGAGCAGTTCTTC.

The rearrangement links TRBV4-2 to TRBJ1-4, with 9 positions matching TRBD1. The CDR3 length is 17 residues. From germline, CDR1 is LGHNA and CDR2 YNFKEQ. V shed 0 bases, J shed 4 bases, and the junction held 6 bases outside the gene matches. The CDR3 DNA reads TGTGCCAGCAGCCAAGATTGGACAGGGGTGTATAATGAAAAACTGTTTTTT. This gives the protein CASSQDWTGVYNEKLFF.

This clone was recorded a few times. The chain employs TRBV5-6 and TRBJ2-7, with D hard to call. This CDR3 contains 16 residues. V lost 5 bases and J lost 3, with 21 bases in between. CDR1 and CDR2 from the germline V gene are SGHDT and YYEEEE. Here the CDR3 DNA reads TGTGCCAGCAGTTCTCAGGCACATTCAGAATTCTACGAGCAGTACTTC. It yields the protein CASSSQAHSEFYEQYF.

The chain is built from TRBV19 and TRBJ1-2, with D hard to call. Germline CDR1 and CDR2: LNHDA and SQIVND (reference sequence). Trimming shortened V by 0 bases and J by 4 bases, and 6 bases separated the two germline ends. The CDR3 runs to 13 residues. The CDR3 loop is CASSIDPTYGYTF. The CDR3 nucleotides are TGTGCCAGTAGTATAGATCCTACCTATGGCTACACCTTC.

A few counts support this clone. The chain combines TRBV5-1 with TRBJ1-1; perhaps TRBD1 as D (5 bases). CDR1 and CDR2 from the germline V gene are SGHRS and YFSETQ. There are 15 residues in the CDR3. V was cut by 2 bases and J by 3 bases, with 14 bases left in between. CDR3 sequence: CASSLGGGGDTEAFF. The CDR3 coding sequence is TGCGCCAGCAGCTTAGGAGGCGGGGGAGACACTGAAGCTTTCTTT.

The gene calls are TRBV5-8 and TRBJ1-5; tentative D call: TRBD1 (6 bases). The germline gives CDR1 SGHTS, CDR2 YDEGEE. CDR3 length: 17 residues. Deletions cut 3 bases from V and 2 bases from J, with 18 bases between. CDR3 in amino acids: CASSSSRGKGGNQPQHF. CDR3 DNA sequence: TGTGCCAGCAGCTCGAGTCGGGGTAAGGGGGGCAATCAGCCCCAGCATTTT.

V gene TRBV19 combines with J gene TRBJ1-5; 7 nucleotides match TRBD1. The CDR3 length is 15 residues. Per the germline V gene, CDR1 is LNHDA and CDR2 is SQIVND (reference sequence). Trimming took 5 bases from V and 7 from J; bases not matched to a gene: 11. This chain's CDR3 is CASSFGTAQGQPQHF. The DNA for the CDR3 is TGTGCCAGTAGTTTTGGGACAGCCCAAGGCCAGCCCCAGCATTTT.

The genes are TRBV6-1 and TRBJ2-7; D unresolved. The CDR3 has 14 residues. Germline V CDR1 and CDR2: MNHNS, SASEGT. Trimming cost V 7 bases and J 2 bases, with 15 bases left between them. The CDR3 spells CASMNTRSTYEQYF. In DNA, the CDR3 is TGTGCCAGCATGAATACCCGGTCTACCTACGAGCAGTACTTC.

The chain has TRBV27 and TRBJ1-5; 9 bases map to TRBD1. Germline values: CDR1 MNHEY, CDR2 SMNVEV (reference sequence). With 5 bases clipped from V and 4 bases from J, the junction kept 6 bases outside the gene matches. This CDR3 comprises 15 residues. The CDR3 DNA reads TGTGCCAGCAGTCAACGGGACAGGGTAAATCAGCCCCAGCATTTT. It is translated as CASSQRDRVNQPQHF.

V usage is TRBV27 and J usage is TRBJ2-7; possibly TRBD1 for D (7 bases). The CDR3 loop spans 17 amino acids. Germline CDR1 reads MNHEY; CDR2 reads SMNVEV (reference sequence). V lost 0 bases and J lost 2, with 17 bases in between. The DNA for the CDR3 is TGTGCCAGCAGTTTATCCCAACAGGGGACTCCTACCTACGAGCAGTACTTC. As protein: CASSLSQQGTPTYEQYF.

This chain joins TRBV7-8 and TRBJ2-1; 13 nucleotides match TRBD2. CDR3 length: 14 amino acids. V trimming: 5 bases; J trimming: 10 bases; junction bases outside the gene matches: 5. Germline-derived CDR1 and CDR2 are SGHVS and FQNEAQ. CDR3 coding DNA: TGTGCCAGCAGCAAACGGGGACTAGCGGGGGAGCAGTTCTTC. Encoded protein: CASSKRGLAGEQFF.

Comment on this clone: Compared with germline, one end of the junction differs, possibly owing to a read error. The chain joins TRBV7-9 to TRBJ2-7; weak D call: TRBD1 (6 bases). Germline V gene lookup returns CDR1 SEHNR and CDR2 FQNEAQ (reference sequence). This CDR3 has 12 amino acids. The CDR3 bases are TGTTCCAGCAGCTGGGACAACTACGAGCAGTACTTC. Translating gives CSSSWDNYEQYF. Using reference TRBV7-9 and TRBJ2-7 for the parts outside the CDR3, the full variable domain is DTGVSQNPRHKITKRGQNVTFRCDPISEHNRLYWYRQTLGQGPEFLTYFQNEAQLEKSRLLSDRFSAERPKGSFSTLEIQRTEQGDSAMYLCSSSWDNYEQYFGPGTRLTVT.

The rearrangement links TRBV19 to TRBJ1-2, with 7 positions matching TRBD1. This CDR3 spans 15 amino acids. V shed 7 bases and J 3 bases; nucleotides not matched to a gene: 11. CDR1 LNHDA and CDR2 SQIVND come from the germline V gene (reference sequence). CDR3 sequence reads: CASTAPGGGDYGYTF. The CDR3 coding sequence is TGTGCCAGTACAGCGCCAGGGGGAGGCGACTATGGCTACACCTTC.

The chain uses TRBV18 and TRBJ1-1; 8 nucleotides line up with TRBD1. CDR3 length: 15 amino acids. The V segment lost 3 bases and the J segment 5 bases; nucleotides outside the gene matches: 8. Germline CDR1 KGHSH, CDR2 LQKENI. The DNA of the CDR3 is TGTGCCAGCTCACCGCAGGGGGCTTTGAGGACTGAAGCTTTCTTT. Protein sequence: CASSPQGALRTEAFF.

The chain carries TRBV28 and TRBJ2-6, with TRBD2 as a possible D gene (6 bases). Trimming pared 8 bases from V and 0 bases from J, leaving 11 bases between. This CDR3 contains 15 residues. Germline V gene lookup returns CDR1 MDHEN and CDR2 SYDVKM. CDR3 DNA sequence: TGTGCCAGCGGGTGGGGAGGCTCTGGGGCCAACGTCCTGACTTTC. As protein: CASGWGGSGANVLTF.

This chain links TRBV27 with TRBJ1-1, with D possibly being TRBD1 (5 bases). Per the germline V gene, CDR1 is MNHEY and CDR2 is SMNVEV (reference sequence). V lost 1 base and J lost 5, with 8 bases in between. CDR3 length: 13 residues. In DNA form, the CDR3 reads TGTGCCAGCAGTTTATGGGGGAGGACTGAAGCTTTCTTT. Translating gives CASSLWGRTEAFF.

The V call is TRBV30, the J call TRBJ1-2; the D gene is possibly TRBD1 (5 bases). Germline CDR1 reads GTSNPN; CDR2 reads SVGIG (reference sequence). The CDR3 is 15 amino acids. Trimming left V 0 bases short and J 4 bases short, with 15 bases between. The CDR3 spells CAWSVLFRVSYGYTF. DNA for the CDR3: TGTGCCTGGAGTGTATTGTTCAGGGTGTCCTATGGCTACACCTTC.

The rearrangement links TRBV27 to TRBJ1-1, with D possibly being TRBD1 (6 bases). Germline V gene sequence: CDR1 MNHEY, CDR2 SMNVEV (reference sequence). Trimming left V 2 bases short and J 4 bases short, with 11 bases between. The CDR3 totals 14 residues. CDR3: CASSLGIGGTEAFF. The CDR3 nucleotides are TGTGCCAGCAGTTTAGGGATAGGGGGCACTGAAGCTTTCTTT.

J is TRBJ1-2 and V is TRBV7-2, with D hard to call. CDR1 is SGHTA, CDR2 FQGNSA, per germline. The CDR3 loop spans 12 amino acids. V shed 2 bases and J shed 8 bases, with 9 bases lying between them. The CDR3 here is CASSLNLRGYTF. CDR3 nucleotide sequence: TGTGCCAGCAGCTTAAACTTGAGAGGCTACACCTTC.

This rearrangement joins TRBV5-1 to TRBJ1-1; 7 positions agree with TRBD1. The CDR3 contains 15 residues. The V and J ends lost 3 bases and 4 bases, in that order; junction bases with no gene match: 9. Germline V gene sequence: CDR1 SGHRS, CDR2 YFSETQ. This chain's CDR3 is CASSSVPGQITEAFF. The CDR3 nucleotides are TGCGCCAGCAGCTCCGTACCGGGACAGATCACTGAAGCTTTCTTT.

The CDR3 nucleotides read TGCGCCAGCAGCTTGTCTGGGGGCCCCACGGACCACACCTTC. It specifies CASSLSGGPTDHTF. This chain links TRBV5-1 with TRBJ1-2; D is possibly TRBD1 (6 bases). Between the trimmed V and J ends, which lost 1 base and 12 bases, there was a span of 19 bases. CDR1 and CDR2 from the germline V gene are SGHRS and YFSETQ. The CDR3 totals 14 residues.

In this sample, this clone turned up once. The V call is TRBV15, the J call TRBJ1-5; possibly TRBD1 for D (6 bases). The CDR3 has 15 residues. The germline V and J ends were trimmed by 0 bases and 9 bases, with 15 bases remaining between them. Germline CDR1 is LNHNV and CDR2 is YYDKDF (reference sequence). The CDR3 loop reads CATSRENQGWRPQHF. Written as DNA, the CDR3 is TGTGCCACCAGCAGAGAAAACCAGGGGTGGCGGCCCCAGCATTTT.

The chain recombines TRBV5-6 with TRBJ2-1; a weak D match, TRBD1 (8 bases). Trimming pared 5 bases from V and 13 bases from J, leaving 13 bases between. Germline CDR1 and CDR2: SGHDT and YYEEEE. The CDR3 is 11 amino acids. The CDR3 coding sequence is TGTGCCAGCAGAAACAGGGGGGGTCAGTTCTTC. This gives the protein CASRNRGGQFF.